This TCR beta chain derives from a study of blood T cell repertoires in COVID-19. Across the study: Samples representing acute and convalescent COVID-19 were sourced from the United States, Italy and Spain.

Sequencing used immunoSEQ multiplex PCR; TCRdb keeps in-frame clones, though not all of them. The repertoire holds 150,000 to 170,000 clones, with around 82% as singletons. This CDR3 spans 17 amino acids. The V segment lost 4 bases and the J segment 5 bases; nucleotides outside the gene matches: 16. The germline V gene encodes CDR1 SGHNT and CDR2 YYREEE (reference sequence). J is TRBJ2-7 and V is TRBV5-4; 9 bases are shared with TRBD1. This TCR was sampled from a man aged 60 to 69 with COVID-19, enrolled during active disease. The sample was peripheral blood. CDR3 coding DNA: TGTGCCAGCAGCCCCCGGCCTCCGGGACAGGGCGCGGACGAGCAGTACTTC. It encodes CASSPRPPGQGADEQYF.